Described below is a single TCR beta chain sequence and its context. Its recognized antigen is unknown. No per-base quality is available; no much larger clone lies one base away. The source of the sample is a study of a mutant IDH1 vaccine in newly diagnosed glioma (dated by TCRdb to 2020 to 2022). Context from the whole study: Vaccination was initiated 4-6 weeks after radiotherapy alone, or concurrently with temozolomide cycles in the chemotherapy-containing groups. Prior to enrollment, standard therapy consisting of radiotherapy alone, temozolomide alone, or radiochemotherapy with temozolomide had been administered to patients, with the combination being received by most patients. Longitudinal TCRB deep sequencing was done for 25 to 30 treated patients, wherever samples were available for exploratory analyses. Of the 25 to 40 treated patients, roughly 62% were male and 37.5% were female, and the mean age was about 40 years. Peripheral blood samples were drawn at six visits, namely V03 (baseline), V05, V07, V10, V12 and V13. The week-35 safety follow-up took place at visit V12, and the week-47 end of study took place at visit V13. What the research found in general, with its limitations: Vaccine-induced immune responses across multiple MHC alleles were detected in approximately 93% of patients. Pseudoprogression seemed to be unrelated to changes in the top peripheral T cell clonotypes found by TCRB sequencing. The authors noted that analyses of patient blood samples could not be reproduced because of sample limitations. Availability determined which PBMC samples were chosen for TCRB deep sequencing.

From the cysteine through the phenylalanine, the CDR3 covers 14 amino acids. Only the CDR3 DNA stays, 42 bases, in frame from base 1. Cut back by 2 bases and 2 bases, the V and J ends lie 7 bases apart. Based on the germline V gene, the CDR1 and CDR2 sequences are SGHVS and FNYEAQ. Interpreted using the paper, the time point label stands for: week 35, safety follow-up. Each vaccine dose, consisting of 300 ug of a 20-mer mutant IDH1 peptide in Montanide, was administered subcutaneously with topical imiquimod. Patients were given eight vaccinations, in weeks 1, 3, 5, 7, 11, 15, 19 and 23, which matched visits V03 through V10. All donors had newly diagnosed IDH1-mutant astrocytomas of WHO grade 3 or 4 that showed loss of nuclear ATRX. The samples were drawn from NOA16, a multicentre, single-arm, open-label phase I trial in Germany that tested a mutant IDH1 peptide vaccine in humans for the first time. Genomic DNA for TCRB sequencing was extracted from EDTA blood using the DNeasy Blood and Tissue Kit.

The library was prepared using the immunoSEQ multiplex PCR assay. The hsTCRB Kit was used according to the manufacturer's protocol to amplify rearranged TCR beta chain sequences. TCRB libraries were sequenced on an Illumina MiSeq. The source study handled its data this way. The kit vendor's proprietary platform handled demultiplexing, trimming and gene mapping. As stored in TCRdb, this immuneACCESS dataset retains in-frame rearrangements with V and J assigned. A fraction of the clones does not appear; measured against another copy, unresolved V genes explain less than half of the discrepancy, and the remainder lacks a known reason. That table furnishes V, J and clone size, whereas the DNA furnished D and trimming. The sample includes tens of thousands of clones, with 92% observed a single time. The top ten constitute 2% to 2.5% of the sample.

The sequences come from PBMCs, collected from a glioma patient whose treatment included an IDH1 peptide vaccine. The TCR sequence derives from a man aged 45-65 years with glioma. The sequence is built from TRBV7-6 and TRBJ1-5; TRBD1 is perhaps the D gene, given 5 matching bases. The nucleotide sequence is given as TGTGCCAGCAGCTTACAGGGCGGCAATCAGCCCCAGCATTTT. This yields the protein CASSLQGGNQPQHF. The CDR3, completed at both ends by the reference TRBV7-6 and TRBJ1-5 genes, gives the full variable domain GAGVSQSPRYKVTKRGQDVALRCDPISGHVSLYWYRQALGQGPEFLTYFNYEAQQDKSGLPNDRFSAERPEGSISTLTIQRTEQRDSAMYRCASSLQGGNQPQHFGDGTRLSIL.